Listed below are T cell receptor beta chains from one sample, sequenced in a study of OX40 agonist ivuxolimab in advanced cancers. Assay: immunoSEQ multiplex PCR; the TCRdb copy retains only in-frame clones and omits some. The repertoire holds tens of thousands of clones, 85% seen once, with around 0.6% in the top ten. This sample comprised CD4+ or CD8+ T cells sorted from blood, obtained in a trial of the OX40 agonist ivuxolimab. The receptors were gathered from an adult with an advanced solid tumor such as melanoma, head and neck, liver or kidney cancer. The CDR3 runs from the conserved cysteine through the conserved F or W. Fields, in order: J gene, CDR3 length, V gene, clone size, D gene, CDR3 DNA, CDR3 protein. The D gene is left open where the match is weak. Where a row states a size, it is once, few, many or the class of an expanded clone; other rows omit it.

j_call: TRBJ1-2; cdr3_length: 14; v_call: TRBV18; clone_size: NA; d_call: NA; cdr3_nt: TGTGCCAGCTCACTGGACGCCGCTAACTATGGCTACACCTTC; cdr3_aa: CASSLDAANYGYTF
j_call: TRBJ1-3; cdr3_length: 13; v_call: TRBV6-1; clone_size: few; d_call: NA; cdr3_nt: TGTGCCAGCAGGTCGCCCTCTGGAAACACCATATATTTT; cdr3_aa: CASRSPSGNTIYF
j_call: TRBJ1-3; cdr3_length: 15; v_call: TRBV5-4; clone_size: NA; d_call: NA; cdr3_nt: TGCGCCAGCAGCCAGTACAGGGAAACTGGAAACACCATATATTTT; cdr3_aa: CASSQYRETGNTIYF
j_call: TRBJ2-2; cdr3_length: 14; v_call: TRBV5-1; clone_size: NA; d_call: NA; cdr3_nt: TGCGCCAGCAGCTTGAGGGCGAACACCGGGGAGCTGTTTTTT; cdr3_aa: CASSLRANTGELFF
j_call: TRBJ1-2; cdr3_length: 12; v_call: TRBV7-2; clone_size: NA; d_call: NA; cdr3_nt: TGTGCCAGCAGCTTAGTGCGGGTGGGCTACACCTTC; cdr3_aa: CASSLVRVGYTF
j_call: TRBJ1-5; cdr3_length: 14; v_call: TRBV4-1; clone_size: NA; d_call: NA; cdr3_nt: TGCGCCAGCAGCCAAGGGACCCTCAATCAGCCCCAGCATTTT; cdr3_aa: CASSQGTLNQPQHF
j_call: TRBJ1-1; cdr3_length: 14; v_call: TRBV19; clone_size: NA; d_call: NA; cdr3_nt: TGTGCCACTACCGACGGGGGGACGAACACTGAAGCTTTCTTT; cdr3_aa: CATTDGGTNTEAFF
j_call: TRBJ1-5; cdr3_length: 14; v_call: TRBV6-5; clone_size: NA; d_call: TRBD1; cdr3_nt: TGTGCCAGCAGATCCGGACAGGTTGGTCAGCCCCAGCATTTT; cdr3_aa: CASRSGQVGQPQHF
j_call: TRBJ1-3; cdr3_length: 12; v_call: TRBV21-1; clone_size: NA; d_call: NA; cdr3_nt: TGTGCCAGCAGCAAAGCGACAGGGCGGGTGGATTTT; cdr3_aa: CASSKATGRVDF
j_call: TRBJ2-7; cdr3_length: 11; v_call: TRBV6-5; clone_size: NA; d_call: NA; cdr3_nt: TGTGCCAGCAGCCGTGACTACGAGCAGTACTTC; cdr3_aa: CASSRDYEQYF
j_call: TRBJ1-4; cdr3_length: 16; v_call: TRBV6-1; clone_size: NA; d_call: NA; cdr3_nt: TGTGCCAGCAGTGAATTTACAGGGCAAACTAATGAAAAACTGTTTTTT; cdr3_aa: CASSEFTGQTNEKLFF
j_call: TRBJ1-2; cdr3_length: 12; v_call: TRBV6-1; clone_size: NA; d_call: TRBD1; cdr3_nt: TGTGCCAGCACCCCGAACAGGGGTGGCTACACCTTC; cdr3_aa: CASTPNRGGYTF
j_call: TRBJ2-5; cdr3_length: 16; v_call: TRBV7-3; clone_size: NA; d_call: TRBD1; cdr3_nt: TGTGCCAGCAGCTTAAATGGGGCAGGGGGTTTCGAGACCCAGTACTTC; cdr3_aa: CASSLNGAGGFETQYF
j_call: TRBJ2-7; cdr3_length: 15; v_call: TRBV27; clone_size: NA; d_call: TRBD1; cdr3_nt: TGTGCCAGCAGTTTCCTAATGACAGGGGATCACGAGCAGTACTTC; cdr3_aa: CASSFLMTGDHEQYF
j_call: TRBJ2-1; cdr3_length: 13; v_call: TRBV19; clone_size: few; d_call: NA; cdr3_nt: TGTGCCAGTAGCCCGAGGGGGTACAATGAGCAGTTCTTC; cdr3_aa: CASSPRGYNEQFF
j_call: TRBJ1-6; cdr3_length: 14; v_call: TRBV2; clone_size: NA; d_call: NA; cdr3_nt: TGTGCCAGCAGTGATGCAATTTATAATTCACCCCTCCACTTT; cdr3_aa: CASSDAIYNSPLHF
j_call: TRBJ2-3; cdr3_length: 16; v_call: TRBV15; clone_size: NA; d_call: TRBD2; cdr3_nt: TGTGCCACCAGCCTCCCTGGTACTAGCGGGGTAGATACGCAGTATTTT; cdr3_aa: CATSLPGTSGVDTQYF
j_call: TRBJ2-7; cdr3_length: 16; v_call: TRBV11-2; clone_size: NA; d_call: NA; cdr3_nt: TGTGCCAGCAGCTTAGCGAGGCCGAGGAAGGGGTACGAGCAGTACTTC; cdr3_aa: CASSLARPRKGYEQYF
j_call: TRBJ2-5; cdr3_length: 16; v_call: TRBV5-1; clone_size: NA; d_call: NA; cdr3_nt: TGCGCCAGCAGCTTGGGAGGGCGGGGTCCGGTTGAGACCCAGTACTTC; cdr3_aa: CASSLGGRGPVETQYF
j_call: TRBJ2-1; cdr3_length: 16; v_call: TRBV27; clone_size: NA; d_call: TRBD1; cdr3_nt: TGTGCCAGCAGTTCTGGACAGGGTGGGGGTTACAATGAGCAGTTCTTC; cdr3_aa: CASSSGQGGGYNEQFF
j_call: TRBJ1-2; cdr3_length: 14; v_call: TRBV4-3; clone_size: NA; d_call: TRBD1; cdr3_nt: TGCGCCAGCAGCCCCCCTAACACAGGGGTTGGCTACACCTTC; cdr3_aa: CASSPPNTGVGYTF
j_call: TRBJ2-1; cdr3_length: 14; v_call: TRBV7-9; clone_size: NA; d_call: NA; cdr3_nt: TGTGCCAGCAGCCTCCGGGACACTGACAATGAGCAGTTCTTC; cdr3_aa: CASSLRDTDNEQFF
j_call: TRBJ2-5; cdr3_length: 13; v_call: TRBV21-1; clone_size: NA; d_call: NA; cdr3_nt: TGTGCCAGCAGCCCAGCGGGATACGAGACCCAGTACTTC; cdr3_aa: CASSPAGYETQYF
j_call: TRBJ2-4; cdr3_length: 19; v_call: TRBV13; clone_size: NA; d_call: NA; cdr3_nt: TGTGCCAGCAGCTTAGCCAGAGACTCCTCTTACTTAGCCAAAAACATTCAGTACTTC; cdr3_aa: CASSLARDSSYLAKNIQYF
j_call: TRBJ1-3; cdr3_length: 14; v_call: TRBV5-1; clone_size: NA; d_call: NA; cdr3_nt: TGCGCCAGCAGTCATAGGGGCGGCGGAAACACCATATATTTT; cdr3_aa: CASSHRGGGNTIYF
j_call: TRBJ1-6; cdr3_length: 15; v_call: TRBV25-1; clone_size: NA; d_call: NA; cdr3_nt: TGTGCCAGCAGTGGTGGAAAAAGGAATAATTCACCCCTCCACTTT; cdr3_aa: CASSGGKRNNSPLHF
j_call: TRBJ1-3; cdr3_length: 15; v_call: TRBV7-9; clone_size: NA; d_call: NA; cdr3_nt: TGTGCCAGCAGCTTAGCAGCAGGGTCTGGAAACACCATATATTTT; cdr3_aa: CASSLAAGSGNTIYF
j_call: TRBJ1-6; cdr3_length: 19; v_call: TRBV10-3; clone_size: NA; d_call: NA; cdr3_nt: TGTGCCATCGGGGGGTTGGGAGCGAACAGGGACACTTATAATTCACCCCTCCACTTT; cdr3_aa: CAIGGLGANRDTYNSPLHF
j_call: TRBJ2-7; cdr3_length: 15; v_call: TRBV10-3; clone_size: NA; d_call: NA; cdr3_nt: TGTGCCATCAGTACTACGGACGGAGGGGGTTACGAGCAGTACTTC; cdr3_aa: CAISTTDGGGYEQYF
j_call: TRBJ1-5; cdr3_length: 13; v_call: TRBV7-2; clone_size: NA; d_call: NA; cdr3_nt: TGTGCCAGCAGCTTATGGCGGGATCAGCCCCAGCATTTT; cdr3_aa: CASSLWRDQPQHF
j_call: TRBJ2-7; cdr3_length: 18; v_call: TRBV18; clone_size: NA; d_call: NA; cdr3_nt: TGTGCCAGCTCACCTTCTTCCGGGACGTCGTATAGCTCCTACGAGCAGTACTTC; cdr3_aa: CASSPSSGTSYSSYEQYF
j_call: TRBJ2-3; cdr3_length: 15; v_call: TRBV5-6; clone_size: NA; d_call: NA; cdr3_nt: TGTGCCAGCAGCTTGATTAGGGGTACCACAGATACGCAGTATTTT; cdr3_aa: CASSLIRGTTDTQYF
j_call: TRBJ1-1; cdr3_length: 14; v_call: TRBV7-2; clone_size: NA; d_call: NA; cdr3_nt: TGTGCCAGCAGCTTTCCGGGGTTGGGAACTGAAGCTTTCTTT; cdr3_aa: CASSFPGLGTEAFF
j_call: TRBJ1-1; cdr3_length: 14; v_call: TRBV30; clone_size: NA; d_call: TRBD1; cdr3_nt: TGTGCCTGGAGCCGTAAACAGGGGTTGGCTGAAGCTTTCTTT; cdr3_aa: CAWSRKQGLAEAFF
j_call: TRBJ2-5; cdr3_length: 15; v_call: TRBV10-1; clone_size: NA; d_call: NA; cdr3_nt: TGCGCCAGCAGTGAAAATGAGGGGTTGGGGGAGACCCAGTACTTC; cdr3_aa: CASSENEGLGETQYF
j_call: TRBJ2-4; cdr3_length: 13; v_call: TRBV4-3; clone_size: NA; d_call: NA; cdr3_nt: TGCGCCAGCAGCCCCGGACCCGATGGGGTTCAGTACTTC; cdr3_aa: CASSPGPDGVQYF
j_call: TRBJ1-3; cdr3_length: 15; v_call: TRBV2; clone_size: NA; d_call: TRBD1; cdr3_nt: TGTGCCAGCAGTGATCAGGGGGCGCAGGGAAACACCATATATTTT; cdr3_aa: CASSDQGAQGNTIYF
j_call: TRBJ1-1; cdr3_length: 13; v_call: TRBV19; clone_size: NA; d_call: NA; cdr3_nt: TGTGCCAGTAGTAGGGGGGAGAACACTGAAGCTTTCTTT; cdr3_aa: CASSRGENTEAFF
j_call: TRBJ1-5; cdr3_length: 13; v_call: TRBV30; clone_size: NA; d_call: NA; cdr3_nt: TGTGCCTGGAGTCGACAGGGCAATCAGCCCCAGCATTTT; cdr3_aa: CAWSRQGNQPQHF
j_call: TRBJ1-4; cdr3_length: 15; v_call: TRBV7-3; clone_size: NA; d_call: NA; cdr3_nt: TGTGCCAGCAGCCTCAGGTCAGGGAGAGGGGAAAAACTGTTTTTT; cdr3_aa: CASSLRSGRGEKLFF
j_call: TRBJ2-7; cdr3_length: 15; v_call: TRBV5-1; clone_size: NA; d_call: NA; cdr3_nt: TGCGCCAGCAGCCGAGACAGTTCGGTCCGATACGAGCAGTACTTC; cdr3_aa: CASSRDSSVRYEQYF
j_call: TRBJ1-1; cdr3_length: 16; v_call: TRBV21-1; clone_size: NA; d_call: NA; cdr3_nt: TGTGCCAGCAGCAAAGCCCCACGGGACTGGAACACTGAAGCTTTCTTT; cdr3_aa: CASSKAPRDWNTEAFF
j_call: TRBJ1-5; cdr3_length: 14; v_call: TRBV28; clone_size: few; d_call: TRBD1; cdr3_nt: TGTGCCAGCAGTCTAGGGACAGGGGGCCAGCCCCAGCATTTT; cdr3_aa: CASSLGTGGQPQHF
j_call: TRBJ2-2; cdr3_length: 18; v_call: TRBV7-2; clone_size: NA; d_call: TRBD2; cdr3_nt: TGTGCCAGCAGCTCACAGCCACTAGCGGGGGGGCGAAGCGGGGAGCTGTTTTTT; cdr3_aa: CASSSQPLAGGRSGELFF
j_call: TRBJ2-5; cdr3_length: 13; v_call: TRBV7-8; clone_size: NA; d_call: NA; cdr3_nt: TGTGCCAGCAGCCGTGCACTCCAAGAGACCCAGTACTTC; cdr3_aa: CASSRALQETQYF
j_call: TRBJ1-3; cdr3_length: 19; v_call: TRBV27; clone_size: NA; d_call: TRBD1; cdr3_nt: TGTGCCAGCAGTTTAACGTGGGGGCGGACAGGAGCCTCTGGAAACACCATATATTTT; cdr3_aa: CASSLTWGRTGASGNTIYF
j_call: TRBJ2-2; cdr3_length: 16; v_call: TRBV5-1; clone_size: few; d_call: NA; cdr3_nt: TGCGCCAGCAGTACCAATCCAGGGCCGAACACCGGGGAGCTGTTTTTT; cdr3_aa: CASSTNPGPNTGELFF
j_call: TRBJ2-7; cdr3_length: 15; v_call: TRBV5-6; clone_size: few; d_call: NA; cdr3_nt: TGTGCCAGCAGCGGAACGGGCCGCGGTGCCTCCGAGCAGTACTTC; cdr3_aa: CASSGTGRGASEQYF
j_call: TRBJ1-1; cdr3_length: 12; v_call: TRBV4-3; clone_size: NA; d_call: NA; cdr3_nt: TGCGCCAGCAAGGATGGAGGGACTGAAGCTTTCTTT; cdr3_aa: CASKDGGTEAFF
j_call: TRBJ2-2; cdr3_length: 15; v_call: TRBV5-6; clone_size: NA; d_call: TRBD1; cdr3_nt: TGTGCCAGCAGCTTGTACGGACAGGGGGCCGGGGAGCTGTTTTTT; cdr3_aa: CASSLYGQGAGELFF
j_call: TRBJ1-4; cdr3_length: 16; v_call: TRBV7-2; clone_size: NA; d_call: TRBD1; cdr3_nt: TGTGCCAGCAGCACCGGACAGGGAGCAGCAAGTGAAAAACTGTTTTTT; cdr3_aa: CASSTGQGAASEKLFF
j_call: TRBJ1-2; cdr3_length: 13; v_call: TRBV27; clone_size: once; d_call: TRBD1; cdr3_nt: TGTGCCAGCAGCGTAGACAGGGGTCAAGGCTACACCTTC; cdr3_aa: CASSVDRGQGYTF
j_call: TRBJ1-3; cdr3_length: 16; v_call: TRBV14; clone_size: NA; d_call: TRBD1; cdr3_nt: TGTGCCAGCAGCCGGGGACAGCTTCACTCTGGAAACACCATATATTTT; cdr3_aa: CASSRGQLHSGNTIYF